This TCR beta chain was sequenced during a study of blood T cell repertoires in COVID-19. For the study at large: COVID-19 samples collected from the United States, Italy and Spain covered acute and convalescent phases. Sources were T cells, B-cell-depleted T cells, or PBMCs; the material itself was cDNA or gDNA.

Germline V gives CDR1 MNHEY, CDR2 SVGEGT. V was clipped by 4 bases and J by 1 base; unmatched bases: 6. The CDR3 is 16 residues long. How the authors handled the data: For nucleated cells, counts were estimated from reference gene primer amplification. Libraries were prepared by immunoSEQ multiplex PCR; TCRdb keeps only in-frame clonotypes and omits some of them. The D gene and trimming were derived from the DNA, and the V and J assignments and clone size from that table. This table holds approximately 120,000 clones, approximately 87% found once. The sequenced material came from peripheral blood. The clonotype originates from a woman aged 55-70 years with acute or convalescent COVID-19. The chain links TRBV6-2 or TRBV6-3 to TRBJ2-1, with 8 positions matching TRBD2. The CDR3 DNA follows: TGTGCCAGCAGTTTATTAGCGGGGCCATCCTACAATGAGCAGTTCTTC. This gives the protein CASSLLAGPSYNEQFF.